One sample yielded the 28 T cell receptor beta chains listed below, sequenced in a study of cytomegalovirus exposure and HLA in healthy donors (dated by TCRdb to about 2017). Library preparation was by the immunoSEQ multiplex PCR assay. A mixture of 60 forward primers for TCR Vbeta segments and 13 reverse primers for TCR Jbeta segments was used in the multiplex PCR. Held by TCRdb, this immuneACCESS table contains in-frame sequences only and omits some clones. Under half of the omission traces to an unresolved V gene where checked; the cause of the rest is unknown. The sample table records more than 110,000 clones; 73% of these occur just once. The ten biggest clones cover 1.3% of the sample. Sequencing was done on a sample of PBMCs. The receptors were sampled from a woman aged 40 to 55 in good health and CMV-seronegative.

This clone was counted a few times. The chain employs TRBV5-1 and TRBJ2-2; maybe TRBD2 (6 bases). The CDR3 loop spans 13 amino acids. The germline V gene encodes CDR1 SGHRS and CDR2 YFSETQ. The germline V and J ends were trimmed by 8 bases and 7 bases, with 15 bases remaining between them. CDR3 bases: TGCGCCAGTTCCGTTTCGGGGGACGGGGAGCTGTTTTTT. As protein: CASSVSGDGELFF. Full variable domain (outside the CDR3, taken from reference TRBV5-1 and TRBJ2-2): KAGVTQTPRYLIKTRGQQVTLSCSPISGHRSVSWYQQTPGQGLQFLFEYFSETQRNKGNFPGRFSGRQFSNSRSEMNVSTLELGDSALYLCASSVSGDGELFFGEGSRLTVL.

CDR3: CASSPSLRAGDYNEQFF. The DNA for the CDR3 is TGTGCCAGCAGCCCGTCTTTACGAGCGGGGGACTACAATGAGCAGTTCTTC. The V gene is TRBV7-8, the J gene TRBJ2-1; 8 nucleotides agree with TRBD2. The CDR3 contains 17 residues. After removal of 5 bases from V and 3 bases from J, the junction contained 12 bases not matched to a gene. Germline-derived CDR1 and CDR2 are SGHVS and FQNEAQ.

This clone was recorded once. This rearrangement joins TRBV5-1 to TRBJ2-5, with 8 bases fitting TRBD1. The germline V gene encodes CDR1 SGHRS and CDR2 YFSETQ. J gave up 4 bases and V 4 bases, and 6 bases lay outside the gene matches. The CDR3 covers 14 residues. The CDR3 bases are TGCGCCAGCAGCCGAGGGACAGGCAGAGAGACCCAGTACTTC. Encoded protein: CASSRGTGRETQYF.

This clone appeared once. The chain has TRBV5-6 and TRBJ1-2; tentative D call: TRBD1 (5 bases). V lost 2 bases and J 8 bases, leaving 19 bases between the germline ends. Germline assignment: CDR1 SGHDT and CDR2 YYEEEE. This CDR3 has 15 amino acids. This chain's CDR3 is CASSLQMTALGGYTF. CDR3 DNA: TGTGCCAGCAGCTTACAAATGACAGCGCTGGGGGGCTACACCTTC.

This rearrangement joins TRBV7-2 to TRBJ2-5, with 10 bases identical to TRBD2. The V gene end was trimmed by 1 base and the J gene end by 5 bases; junction bases not matched to a gene: 7. The CDR3 spans 16 residues. The germline V gene has CDR1 SGHTA and CDR2 FQGNSA. The CDR3 loop reads CASSLVASGGYETQYF. CDR3 DNA: TGTGCCAGCAGCTTAGTGGCTAGCGGGGGATATGAGACCCAGTACTTC.

This chain uses TRBV18 with TRBJ2-1, with D perhaps matching TRBD2 (6 bases). The CDR3 consists of 17 residues. V was clipped by 2 bases and J by 5 bases, with 19 bases between them. Germline-derived CDR1 and CDR2 are KGHSH and LQKENI. The CDR3 sequence is CASSPVTATRSDNEQFF. The CDR3 DNA follows: TGTGCCAGCTCACCAGTGACAGCGACTAGATCGGACAATGAGCAGTTCTTC.

This chain joins TRBV5-6 and TRBJ1-6; 8 bases match TRBD1. Trimming took 4 bases from V and 7 from J; bases not matched to a gene: 4. This CDR3 region has 14 residues. Germline loops: CDR1 SGHDT, CDR2 YYEEEE. The CDR3 protein is CASSSRDRNSPLHF. Written as DNA, the CDR3 is TGTGCCAGCAGCAGCCGGGACAGGAATTCACCCCTCCACTTT.

The J gene is TRBJ1-1, the V gene TRBV19; D gene uncertain. The germline V gene has CDR1 LNHDA and CDR2 SQIVND (reference sequence). V lost 9 bases and J lost 7, with 18 bases in between. CDR3 length: 13 residues. This CDR3 reads CASTRFGVGEAFF. In DNA, the CDR3 is TGTGCCAGCACCCGATTCGGGGTGGGTGAAGCTTTCTTT. Filled out from reference TRBV19 and TRBJ1-1, the complete variable domain reads DGGITQSPKYLFRKEGQNVTLSCEQNLNHDAMYWYRQDPGQGLRLIYYSQIVNDFQKGDIAEGYSVSREKKESFPLTVTSAQKNPTAFYLCASTRFGVGEAFFGQGTRLTVV.

The chain's CDR3 is CASSLGRPADTQYF. CDR3 bases: TGTGCCAGCAGTTTGGGCAGGCCGGCGGATACGCAGTATTTT. V gene TRBV27 combines with J gene TRBJ2-3; D remains ambiguous. Trimming removed 3 bases at V and 6 bases at J, with 13 bases between. Looked up from germline, CDR1 is MNHEY and CDR2 is SMNVEV (reference sequence). The CDR3 contains 14 residues.

The CDR3 sequence: CASSEFSDTQYF. CDR3 DNA: TGTGCCAGCAGTGAATTTTCGGATACGCAGTATTTT. The gene calls are TRBV2 and TRBJ2-3; D call uncertain. Germline V CDR1 and CDR2: SNHLY, FYNNEI. V was pared by 2 bases and J by 6 bases, with 6 bases between. CDR3 size: 12 residues.

This chain joins TRBV29-1 and TRBJ2-3; 8 positions match TRBD2. Per the germline V gene, CDR1 is SQVTM and CDR2 is ANQGSEA. V was pared by 7 bases and J by 12 bases, with 18 bases of the junction left unmatched. The CDR3 has 14 amino acids. In DNA form, the CDR3 reads TGCAGCGGGGGACTAGTCTCTTCTGGGGCGATTCAGTATTTT. It translates to CSGGLVSSGAIQYF.

The V and J genes are TRBV19 and TRBJ1-2, with D perhaps TRBD1 (6 bases). Germline CDR1 is LNHDA and CDR2 is SQIVND (reference sequence). The CDR3 runs to 14 residues. With 1 base removed from V and 4 bases from J, the gap between germline ends came to 10 bases. The chain's CDR3 is CASSIVQGSYGYTF. The CDR3 nucleotides are TGTGCCAGTAGTATAGTACAGGGAAGCTATGGCTACACCTTC. Drawing the rest from reference TRBV19 and TRBJ1-2, the complete variable domain is DGGITQSPKYLFRKEGQNVTLSCEQNLNHDAMYWYRQDPGQGLRLIYYSQIVNDFQKGDIAEGYSVSREKKESFPLTVTSAQKNPTAFYLCASSIVQGSYGYTFGSGTRLTVV.

The CDR3 region has the DNA TGTGCCAGCAATGGGGGGGGTAAAGAGACCCAGTACTTC. Amino acids: CASNGGGKETQYF. V usage is TRBV28 and J usage is TRBJ2-5, with 7 nucleotides matching TRBD2. CDR1 and CDR2 (germline): MDHEN, SYDVKM. V lost 7 bases to trimming and J lost 3 bases; unmatched junction nucleotides: 5. The CDR3 is 13 residues long.

Concerning this clone: Additional DNA sequences in this sample encode the identical CDR3. The J gene is TRBJ1-5, the V gene TRBV2; TRBD1 matches at 9 bases. Germline lookup yields CDR1 SNHLY and CDR2 FYNNEI. CDR3 length equals 13 residues. V was clipped by 6 bases and J by 5 bases; unmatched bases: 2. The CDR3 loop reads CASSRDRDQPQHF. CDR3 bases: TGTGCCAGCAGCCGGGACAGGGATCAGCCCCAGCATTTT.

CDR3 nucleotide sequence: TGTGCCAGCTCCCCTTTGGTGCGGAACACTGAAGCTTTCTTT. It specifies CASSPLVRNTEAFF. This chain uses TRBV18 with TRBJ1-1, with unresolved D. V dropped 6 bases and J dropped 1 base, with 12 bases sitting between them. The V gene's germline CDR1 is KGHSH and CDR2 LQKENI. This CDR3 spans 14 amino acids. Combining the CDR3 with reference TRBV18 and TRBJ1-1 gives the whole variable domain NAGVMQNPRHLVRRRGQEARLRCSPMKGHSHVYWYRQLPEEGLKFMVYLQKENIIDESGMPKERFSAEFPKEGPSILRIQQVVRGDSAAYFCASSPLVRNTEAFFGQGTRLTVV.

The rearrangement links TRBV29-1 to TRBJ2-2; 8 bases map to TRBD1. The CDR3 runs 13 residues. CDR1 is SQVTM and CDR2 is ANQGSEA in the germline V gene. Losses at the gene ends were 7 bases for V and 6 bases for J; bases not matched to a gene: 7. CDR3 sequence reads: CSAEDRVPGELFF. As DNA, the CDR3 is TGCAGCGCCGAGGACAGGGTGCCCGGGGAGCTGTTTTTT.

This clone was recorded a few times. The limits of the CDR3 on the DNA are not certain, so only TCRdb's listed CDR3 is given. V usage is TRBV5-1 and J usage is TRBJ2-7; the D call in the table, TRBD1, was not verified against the DNA. The CDR3 has 16 residues if both end residues are counted. From germline, CDR1 is SGHRS and CDR2 YFSETQ. This CDR3 is CASSFSLDSHRYEQYF.

As to this clone: An end of the junction differs from the germline gene, which may be a read error. The rearrangement links TRBV7-9 to TRBJ2-7; 8 nucleotides align to TRBD2. Per the germline V gene, CDR1 is SEHNR and CDR2 is FQNEAQ (reference sequence). The CDR3 is 16 amino acids. This CDR3 is CSSSSSRGLESYEQYF. The DNA for the CDR3 is TGTTCCAGCAGCTCAAGCCGGGGACTAGAATCCTACGAGCAGTACTTC.

The rearrangement uses TRBV5-1 and TRBJ1-2; D uncertain. This CDR3 has 16 residues. Trimming shortened V by 1 base and J by 7 bases, and 20 bases separated the two germline ends. Germline V lookup: CDR1 SGHRS, CDR2 YFSETQ. Written as DNA, the CDR3 is TGCGCCAGCAGCTTGACCCTGGGCCAGGCTTCTGGTGGCTACACCTTC. Translation gives CASSLTLGQASGGYTF. The entire variable domain, with the rest obtained from reference TRBV5-1 and TRBJ1-2, is as follows: KAGVTQTPRYLIKTRGQQVTLSCSPISGHRSVSWYQQTPGQGLQFLFEYFSETQRNKGNFPGRFSGRQFSNSRSEMNVSTLELGDSALYLCASSLTLGQASGGYTFGSGTRLTVV.

This clone was counted between two and nine times. V and J are TRBV11-2 and TRBJ2-2, with 7 bases that match TRBD1. The CDR3 is 15 amino acids. Trimming cost V 2 bases and J 6 bases; bases outside gene matches: 6. The germline gives CDR1 SGHAT, CDR2 FQNNGV. CDR3 protein: CASSLFQGVAGELFF. In DNA form, the CDR3 reads TGTGCCAGCAGCTTATTTCAGGGGGTCGCCGGGGAGCTGTTTTTT.

This chain links TRBV9 with TRBJ2-2; 7 nucleotides agree with TRBD1. V lost 3 bases, J lost 2 bases, and 10 bases stayed unmatched. Germline V gives CDR1 SGDLS, CDR2 YYNGEE. The CDR3 extends over 17 amino acids. The DNA of the CDR3 is TGTGCCAGCAGCGCCCGGACAGGAGATATAAACACCGGGGAGCTGTTTTTT. Amino acid sequence: CASSARTGDINTGELFF. Full variable domain (rest looked up from reference TRBV9 and TRBJ2-2): DSGVTQTPKHLITATGQRVTLRCSPRSGDLSVYWYQQSLDQGLQFLIQYYNGEERAKGNILERFSAQQFPDLHSELNLSSLELGDSALYFCASSARTGDINTGELFFGEGSRLTVL.

This sequence joins TRBV7-2 and TRBJ1-6, with D tentatively TRBD1 (5 bases). Germline V gene lookup returns CDR1 SGHTA and CDR2 FQGNSA. V lost 7 bases, J lost 7 bases, and 14 bases lay in between. This CDR3 comprises 14 residues. CDR3 protein: CASTPTVGNSPLHF. The CDR3 nucleotides are TGTGCCAGCACCCCGACAGTAGGGAATTCACCCCTCCACTTT.

This clone was found a few times. The genes are TRBV5-1 and TRBJ1-1; D unresolved. CDR1 is SGHRS, CDR2 YFSETQ, per germline. The CDR3 is 13 amino acids. The ends were cut back, 5 bases at V and 4 bases at J, with 12 bases in the middle. Here the CDR3 reads CASRGGVGTEAFF. In DNA form, the CDR3 reads TGCGCCAGCAGGGGAGGTGTCGGCACTGAAGCTTTCTTT.

V and J are TRBV11-2 and TRBJ2-1; TRBD1 matches 8 bases. This CDR3 is built from 15 residues. Trimming removed 5 bases from V and 3 bases from J; junction bases left unmatched: 6. Germline V lookup: CDR1 SGHAT, CDR2 FQNNGV. CDR3 sequence (DNA): TGTGCCAGCAGCCCAGACAGGGGCCTCTACAATGAGCAGTTCTTC. Residues: CASSPDRGLYNEQFF.

The rearrangement joins TRBV7-6 to TRBJ2-5, with 7 positions matching TRBD1. Losses at the gene ends were 5 bases for V and 3 bases for J; bases not matched to a gene: 6. CDR1 is SGHVS, CDR2 FNYEAQ, per germline. CDR3 length equals 14 residues. CDR3 sequence: CASSLPGTEETQYF. The CDR3 region has the DNA TGTGCCAGCAGCCTCCCGGGGACAGAAGAGACCCAGTACTTC.

V gene TRBV27 combines with J gene TRBJ2-7; 10 bases map to TRBD1. The V gene's germline CDR1 is MNHEY and CDR2 SMNVEV (reference sequence). J lost 2 bases, V lost 5 bases, and 12 bases had no gene match. CDR3 length equals 17 residues. CDR3 loop: CASSPGQGSTLAYEQYF. The CDR3 DNA reads TGTGCCAGCAGTCCGGGACAGGGGTCCACGTTAGCCTACGAGCAGTACTTC.

This clone was picked up a small number of times. The rearrangement links TRBV2 to TRBJ1-1; 10 positions match TRBD1. Germline CDR1 and CDR2: SNHLY and FYNNEI. The CDR3 contains 15 residues. V shed 8 bases, J shed 1 base, and the junction held 7 bases outside the gene matches. In DNA, the CDR3 is TGTGCCAGCCGGGGACAGGGGTTGCGGAACACTGAAGCTTTCTTT. Its protein is CASRGQGLRNTEAFF.

The chain carries TRBV27 and TRBJ2-5, with D perhaps TRBD2 (5 bases). V was shortened by 1 base and J by 1 base, with 10 bases between the two germline ends. Per germline, CDR1 MNHEY and CDR2 SMNVEV (reference sequence). This CDR3 is 15 amino acids long. CDR3 bases: TGTGCCAGCAGTTTATACGGGGTCGGCCAAGAGACCCAGTACTTC. It is translated as CASSLYGVGQETQYF.